Given below is one T cell receptor (beta chain) in context. The source of the sample is a study of blood T cell repertoires in COVID-19. Study in general: Samples taken during acute and convalescent COVID-19 were collected in the United States, Italy and Spain.

CDR1 and CDR2 (germline): SEHNR, FQNEAQ (reference sequence). V lost 1 base and J lost 4; bases outside the gene matches: 13. This CDR3 region has 19 residues. Authors' processing steps: How many nucleated cells were present was estimated from reference gene primer amplification. Only in-frame clones appear in the TCRdb table, and some are missing; sequencing was by immunoSEQ multiplex PCR. That table supplies the V and J calls and clone size; D and trimming were determined from the DNA. This repertoire shows 150,000 or so clones, approximately 83% found once; its top ten account for about 8.2%. This TCR came from a man in his 60s with acute or convalescent COVID-19. The sequenced sample was peripheral blood. The rearrangement joins TRBV7-9 to TRBJ2-7, with 13 bases matching TRBD2. The CDR3 loop is CASSLDWGRTSGSAYEQYF. The CDR3 region has the DNA TGTGCCAGCAGCTTAGATTGGGGGAGGACTAGCGGGAGCGCGTACGAGCAGTACTTC.